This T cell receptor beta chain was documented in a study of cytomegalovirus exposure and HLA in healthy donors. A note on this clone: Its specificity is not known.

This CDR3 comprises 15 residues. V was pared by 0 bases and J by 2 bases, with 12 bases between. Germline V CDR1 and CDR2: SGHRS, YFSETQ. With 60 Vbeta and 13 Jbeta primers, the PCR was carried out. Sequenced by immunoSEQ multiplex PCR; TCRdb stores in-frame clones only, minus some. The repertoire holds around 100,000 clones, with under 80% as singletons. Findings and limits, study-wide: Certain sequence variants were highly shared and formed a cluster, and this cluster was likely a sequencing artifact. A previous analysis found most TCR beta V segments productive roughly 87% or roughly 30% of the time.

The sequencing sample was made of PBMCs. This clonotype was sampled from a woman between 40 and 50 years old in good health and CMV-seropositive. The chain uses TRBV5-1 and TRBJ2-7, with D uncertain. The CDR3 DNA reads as TGCGCCAGCAGCTTGGGGGCGTTCAAAACCTACGAGCAGTACTTC. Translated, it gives CASSLGAFKTYEQYF.